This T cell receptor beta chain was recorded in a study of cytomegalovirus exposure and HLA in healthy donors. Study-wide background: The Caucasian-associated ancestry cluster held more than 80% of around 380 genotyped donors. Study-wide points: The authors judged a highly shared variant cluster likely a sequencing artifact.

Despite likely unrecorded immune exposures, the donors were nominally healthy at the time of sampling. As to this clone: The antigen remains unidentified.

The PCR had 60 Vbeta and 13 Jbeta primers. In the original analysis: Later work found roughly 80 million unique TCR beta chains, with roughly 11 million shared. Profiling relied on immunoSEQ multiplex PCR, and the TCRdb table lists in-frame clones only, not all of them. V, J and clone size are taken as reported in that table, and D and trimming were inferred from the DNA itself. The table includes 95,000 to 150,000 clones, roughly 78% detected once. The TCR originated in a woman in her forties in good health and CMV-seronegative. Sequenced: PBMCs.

The CDR3, as DNA: TGTGCCAGCAGGCGGGACAGGCTAAACACTGAAGCTTTCTTT. This gives the protein CASRRDRLNTEAFF. The V gene is TRBV27, the J gene TRBJ1-1; TRBD1 matches at 8 bases. After removal of 6 bases from V and 2 bases from J, the junction contained 5 bases not matched to a gene. CDR1 is MNHEY and CDR2 is SMNVEV in the germline V gene (reference sequence). The CDR3 is made up of 14 amino acids.